The clone carrying this T cell receptor beta chain has just a few counts. TCRdb keeps only in-frame clones here, not all; method: immunoSEQ multiplex PCR. The sample records 40,000 to 55,000 clones, roughly nine tenths being singletons. This sample is drawn from a study of control samples from healthy donors and cancer patients. V was clipped by 7 bases and J by 3 bases, with 14 bases between them. Per the germline V gene, CDR1 is SGHRS and CDR2 is YFSETQ. The CDR3 extends over 13 amino acids. Sequenced material: PBMCs. The chain recombines TRBV5-1 with TRBJ2-7; D remains ambiguous. The sequence was collected from a man aged 40-49 years with colorectal cancer. The CDR3 coding sequence is TGCGCCAGCTCGCCCCCAGATAGCTACGAGCAGTACTTC. It is translated as CASSPPDSYEQYF.